These 16 T cell receptor beta chains came from one sample sequenced in a study of PD-L1 blockade in urothelial cancer. Sequenced by immunoSEQ multiplex PCR; TCRdb stores in-frame clones only, minus some. This table has some 60,000 clones, about 82% appearing once. This specimen was PBMCs, taken around atezolizumab (anti-PD-L1) treatment. The receptor set was obtained from a man in his forties or fifties with urothelial cancer.

This chain joins TRBV7-9 and TRBJ1-3; tentative D call: TRBD1 (5 bases). This CDR3 comprises 16 residues. Germline V gene data show CDR1 as SEHNR and CDR2 as FQNEAQ (reference sequence). Trimming cost V 6 bases and J 0 bases, with 15 bases left between them. The CDR3 loop is CASSLRQLHSGNTIYF. The DNA of the CDR3 is TGTGCCAGCAGTTTAAGACAGTTACACTCTGGAAACACCATATATTTT.

The V and J genes are TRBV19 and TRBJ2-5; the match to TRBD2 covers 8 bases. V lost 6 bases and J lost 5; bases outside the gene matches: 2. The CDR3 spans 12 residues. Germline V gene sequence: CDR1 LNHDA, CDR2 SQIVND (reference sequence). CDR3 protein: CASSPGGETQYF. The CDR3 DNA sequence: TGTGCCAGTAGCCCGGGAGGGGAGACCCAGTACTTC.

The J gene is TRBJ1-4, the V gene TRBV6-5; D possibly corresponds to TRBD1 (6 bases). CDR1 and CDR2 from the germline V gene are MNHEY and SVGAGI. Trimming removed 6 bases at V and 8 bases at J, with 16 bases between. The CDR3 has 14 amino acids. Here the CDR3 reads CASRNGGPGEKLFF. CDR3 in DNA: TGTGCCAGCAGAAACGGGGGGCCTGGGGAAAAACTGTTTTTT.

The V gene is TRBV29-1, the J gene TRBJ1-1; 7 bases are a match to TRBD1. The germline CDR1 and CDR2 sequences are SQVTM and ANQGSEA. There are 12 residues in the CDR3. V shed 4 bases and J 7 bases; nucleotides not matched to a gene: 6. CDR3 region: CSVVLQGGEAFF. CDR3 DNA sequence: TGCAGCGTTGTTCTTCAGGGGGGTGAAGCTTTCTTT.

The rearrangement links TRBV5-1 to TRBJ2-7, with 7 bases matching TRBD1. This CDR3 spans 13 amino acids. J gave up 7 bases and V 3 bases, and 7 bases lay outside the gene matches. Germline lookup yields CDR1 SGHRS and CDR2 YFSETQ. CDR3 sequence: CASSWDSYTEQYF. The CDR3 coding sequence is TGCGCCAGCAGCTGGGACAGCTATACGGAGCAGTACTTC.

This chain joins TRBV9 and TRBJ1-2, with 10 positions matching TRBD1. Per germline, CDR1 SGDLS and CDR2 YYNGEE. V shed 4 bases and J 4 bases; nucleotides not matched to a gene: 7. This CDR3 is 15 amino acids long. The CDR3: CASSLGQGGLYGYTF. The CDR3 DNA is TGTGCCAGCAGCCTCGGACAGGGGGGCCTCTATGGCTACACCTTC.

This chain joins TRBV29-1 and TRBJ2-3; TRBD2 aligns across 10 bases. Per germline, CDR1 SQVTM and CDR2 ANQGSEA. After removal of 1 base from V and 4 bases from J, the junction contained 2 bases not matched to a gene. The CDR3 sequence is 14 residues long. The CDR3 sequence: CSVEVAGGPDTQYF. The CDR3 nucleotides are TGCAGCGTTGAAGTAGCGGGAGGTCCAGATACGCAGTATTTT.

The chain uses TRBV5-1 and TRBJ2-5; D uncertain. Trimming pared 5 bases from V and 5 bases from J, leaving 10 bases between. Germline V gene data show CDR1 as SGHRS and CDR2 as YFSETQ. The CDR3 has 12 amino acids. The CDR3 here is CASRVERETQYF. CDR3 nucleotides: TGCGCCAGCAGGGTTGAGAGGGAGACCCAGTACTTC.

The V and J genes are TRBV6-5 and TRBJ2-2; a weak D match, TRBD1 (5 bases). The length of the CDR3 is 12 residues. V shed 6 bases and J shed 6 bases, with 8 bases lying between them. Per the germline V gene, CDR1 is MNHEY and CDR2 is SVGAGI. The CDR3 here is CASRQGAGELFF. CDR3 nucleotide sequence: TGTGCCAGCAGGCAAGGGGCCGGGGAGCTGTTTTTT.

The J gene is TRBJ2-7, the V gene TRBV14, with D perhaps matching TRBD1 (5 bases). Deletions cut 4 bases from V and 5 bases from J, with 21 bases between. This CDR3 region has 16 residues. CDR1 SGHDN and CDR2 FVKESK come from the germline V gene. The CDR3 protein is CASSPRVSRAANEQYF. CDR3 in DNA: TGTGCCAGCAGCCCCCGGGTCTCCAGGGCTGCCAACGAGCAGTACTTC.

The chain couples TRBV4-1 to TRBJ1-3; the D is unclear. The CDR3 runs 16 residues. Germline CDR1 is MGHRA and CDR2 is YSYEKL. V lost 2 bases and J 0 bases, leaving 11 bases between the germline ends. The CDR3 nucleotides are TGCGCCAGCAGCCAACAAGAGGCCTTCTCTGGAAACACCATATATTTT. Translating gives CASSQQEAFSGNTIYF.

This chain joins TRBV10-3 and TRBJ1-1; 7 bases line up with TRBD1. The CDR3 runs to 15 residues. Germline CDR1 and CDR2: ENHRY and SYGVKD. The V segment lost 0 bases and the J segment 0 bases; nucleotides outside the gene matches: 1. This chain's CDR3 is CAISESGQLNTEAFF. The CDR3 nucleotides read TGTGCCATCAGTGAGTCGGGACAGCTGAACACTGAAGCTTTCTTT.

The chain combines TRBV2 with TRBJ2-1, with D possibly TRBD2 on 5 matching bases. In germline, CDR1 is SNHLY, CDR2 FYNNEI. This CDR3 is built from 14 residues. Trimming removed 7 bases at V and 5 bases at J, with 15 bases between. The DNA for the CDR3 is TGTGCCAGCATTCAACTAGTTGGCAACAATGAGCAGTTCTTC. It specifies CASIQLVGNNEQFF. Drawing the rest from reference TRBV2 and TRBJ2-1, the complete variable domain is EPEVTQTPSHQVTQMGQEVILRCVPISNHLYFYWYRQILGQKVEFLVSFYNNEISEKSEIFDDQFSVERPDGSNFTLKIRSTKLEDSAMYFCASIQLVGNNEQFFGPGTRLTVL.

The rearrangement joins TRBV6-1 to TRBJ1-3; a weak D match, TRBD1 (5 bases). The CDR3 sequence is 15 residues long. Germline V gives CDR1 MNHNS, CDR2 SASEGT. Trimming cost V 8 bases and J 0 bases, with 14 bases left between them. CDR3 coding DNA: TGTGCCAGCGACCTTGCAGGGTACTCTGGAAACACCATATATTTT. Translated, it gives CASDLAGYSGNTIYF.

The V and J genes are TRBV2 and TRBJ2-2; 8 bases match TRBD1. Germline loops: CDR1 SNHLY, CDR2 FYNNEI. V lost 4 bases to trimming and J lost 6 bases; unmatched junction nucleotides: 10. CDR3 length equals 16 residues. The CDR3 region has the DNA TGTGCCAGCAGTGTTTCGAGACCAGGGGGCCCCGGGGAGCTGTTTTTT. As protein: CASSVSRPGGPGELFF.

V is TRBV19 and J is TRBJ2-1, with D possibly being TRBD1 (6 bases). CDR3 length equals 16 residues. With 3 bases removed from V and 6 bases from J, the gap between germline ends came to 18 bases. Per germline, CDR1 LNHDA and CDR2 SQIVND (reference sequence). The CDR3 nucleotides are TGTGCCAGTAGTATCAGGGGTGGCTCTAAGAGCAATGAGCAGTTCTTC. Its translation is CASSIRGGSKSNEQFF. Based on the CDR3 plus reference TRBV19 and TRBJ2-1, the full variable domain is DGGITQSPKYLFRKEGQNVTLSCEQNLNHDAMYWYRQDPGQGLRLIYYSQIVNDFQKGDIAEGYSVSREKKESFPLTVTSAQKNPTAFYLCASSIRGGSKSNEQFFGPGTRLTVL.